This T cell receptor (beta chain) was obtained from a study of glioma-infiltrating T cells after dendritic cell vaccination. The assay was immunoSEQ multiplex PCR, and TCRdb's table has in-frame clones only and misses some. The table includes 85,000 to 100,000 clones, about 81% detected once. This clone was detected once. Time point here: after dendritic cell vaccination, including at tumor progression/relapse. Germline values: CDR1 SGHVS, CDR2 FQNEAQ. CDR3 size: 16 residues. Trimming took off 5 bases at V and 2 bases at J, with 15 bases between the two ends. The clonotype was recovered from a human donor with glioblastoma. V and J are TRBV7-8 and TRBJ2-2; D possibly corresponds to TRBD2 (7 bases). The sequencing used blood, collected after dendritic cell vaccination. CDR3 sequence: CASSPEGGGNTGELFF. The DNA for the CDR3 is TGTGCCAGCAGCCCCGAGGGGGGGGGTAACACCGGGGAGCTGTTTTTT.